Listed here is a single T cell receptor (beta chain). Antigen unknown. TCRdb used MiXCR to reprocess the 5' RACE reads, holding one entry per CDR3 protein. Here the sample spans fewer than 140,000 distinct CDR3 sequences, around 12% being singletons. The data were obtained in a study of T-cell memory formation after mild COVID-19. Study-wide findings and caveats: Second-wave clones peaking on day 37 lacked confirmed SARS-CoV-2 specificity. Clones contracting day 15 to 85 were balanced CD4/CD8; later expanders leaned CD4+. Shrinking CD4+ clones were chiefly CM and EM; CD8+ ones were chiefly EMRA.

Specimen: PBMCs or a T cell subset sorted from them (not recorded which). This TCR derives from an adult woman who had mild COVID-19 (a few samples of this study predate the infection). Cell type and time point are not known.

DNA for the CDR3: TGCGCCAGCAGCTTGGGTCTAGCGGGAGTATCGACAGACGGGGAGCTGTTTTTT. It specifies CASSLGLAGVSTDGELFF. This chain links TRBV5-1 with TRBJ2-2; TRBD2 aligns across 10 bases. The CDR3 covers 18 residues. The germline CDR1 and CDR2 sequences are SGHRS and YFSETQ. V was clipped by 0 bases and J by 7 bases; unmatched bases: 12.